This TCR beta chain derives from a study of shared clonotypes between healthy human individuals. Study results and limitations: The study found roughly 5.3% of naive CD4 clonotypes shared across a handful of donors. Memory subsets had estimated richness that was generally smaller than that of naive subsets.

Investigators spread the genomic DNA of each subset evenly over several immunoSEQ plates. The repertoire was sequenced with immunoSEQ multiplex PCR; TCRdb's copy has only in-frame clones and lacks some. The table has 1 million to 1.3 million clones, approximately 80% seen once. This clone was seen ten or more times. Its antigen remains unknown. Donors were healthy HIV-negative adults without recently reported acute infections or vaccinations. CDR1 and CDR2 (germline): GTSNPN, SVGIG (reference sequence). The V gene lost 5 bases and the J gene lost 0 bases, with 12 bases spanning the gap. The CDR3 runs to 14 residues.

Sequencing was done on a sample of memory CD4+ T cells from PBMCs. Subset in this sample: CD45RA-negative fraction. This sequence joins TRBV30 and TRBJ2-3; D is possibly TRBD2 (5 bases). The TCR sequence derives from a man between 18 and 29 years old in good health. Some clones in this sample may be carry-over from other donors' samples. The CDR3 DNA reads TGTGCCTGGGACCCGGGGTTTAGCACAGATACGCAGTATTTT. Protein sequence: CAWDPGFSTDTQYF.